The 18 T cell receptor beta chains in this list originate from one sample, sequenced in a study of cytomegalovirus exposure and HLA in healthy donors. PCR used 60 Vbeta primers and 13 Jbeta primers. Produced via immunoSEQ multiplex PCR; TCRdb's table is partial and in-frame only. The sample includes 95,000 to 150,000 clones, about 73% of them seen just once. Specimen: PBMCs. The receptors shown here come from a woman aged 40 to 49 in good health and CMV-seropositive.

The chain couples TRBV5-1 to TRBJ2-5; D is perhaps TRBD2 (6 bases). This CDR3 region has 16 residues. CDR1 and CDR2 (germline): SGHRS, YFSETQ. Trimming took off 3 bases at V and 2 bases at J, with 17 bases between the two ends. The CDR3 loop is CASSSGGGTAQETQYF. The CDR3 coding sequence is TGCGCCAGCAGCTCCGGTGGCGGGACGGCACAAGAGACCCAGTACTTC. Together with reference TRBV5-1 and TRBJ2-5, the CDR3 gives the full variable domain: KAGVTQTPRYLIKTRGQQVTLSCSPISGHRSVSWYQQTPGQGLQFLFEYFSETQRNKGNFPGRFSGRQFSNSRSEMNVSTLELGDSALYLCASSSGGGTAQETQYFGPGTRLLVL.

The chain carries TRBV11-2 and TRBJ2-1, with D perhaps matching TRBD2 (6 bases). The ends were cut back, 6 bases at V and 3 bases at J, with 15 bases in the middle. This CDR3 spans 15 amino acids. The germline gives CDR1 SGHAT, CDR2 FQNNGV. The CDR3 region has the DNA TGTGCCAGCAGTCATAGGGGCGGGGACTACAATGAGCAGTTCTTC. As protein: CASSHRGGDYNEQFF.

The chain has TRBV15 and TRBJ1-2; perhaps TRBD1 as D (6 bases). From germline, CDR1 is LNHNV and CDR2 YYDKDF (reference sequence). Trimming left V 0 bases short and J 7 bases short, with 12 bases between. The CDR3 covers 14 residues. CDR3 sequence (DNA): TGTGCCACCAGCAGAGATACGGCAGGGGCTGGCTACACCTTC. Translating gives CATSRDTAGAGYTF.

The chain links TRBV4-1 to TRBJ2-7; tentatively, D is TRBD1 (6 bases). This CDR3 contains 13 residues. V was cut by 4 bases and J by 1 base, with 8 bases left in between. Germline V lookup: CDR1 MGHRA, CDR2 YSYEKL. CDR3 sequence (DNA): TGCGCCAGCAGCCGGACAGAGTCCTACGAGCAGTACTTC. This sequence encodes CASSRTESYEQYF.

The genes are TRBV9 and TRBJ1-1, with 11 bases matching TRBD1. The CDR3 runs 14 residues. Germline values: CDR1 SGDLS, CDR2 YYNGEE. Trimming at V came to 4 bases and at J to 5 bases, leaving 4 bases not matched to a gene. The DNA for the CDR3 is TGTGCCAGCAGCTTGGGGACAGGGGGGACTGAAGCTTTCTTT. This encodes CASSLGTGGTEAFF.

V is TRBV7-9 and J is TRBJ1-1, with TRBD1 matching 7 bases. CDR1 SEHNR and CDR2 FQNEAQ come from the germline V gene (reference sequence). The CDR3 extends over 14 amino acids. J lost 5 bases, V lost 6 bases, and 9 bases had no gene match. The CDR3 nucleotides are TGTGCCAGCAGAAAGGGTACAGGGGAGACTGAAGCTTTCTTT. Its protein is CASRKGTGETEAFF.

This clone was observed a handful of times. The rearrangement joins TRBV6-5 to TRBJ1-2; no clear D gene. The germline V gene has CDR1 MNHEY and CDR2 SVGAGI. CDR3 size: 12 residues. Trimming left V 8 bases short and J 6 bases short, with 13 bases between. The CDR3 here is CASRGGGDGYTF. Written as DNA, the CDR3 is TGTGCCAGCCGGGGAGGCGGGGATGGCTACACCTTC.

CDR3 in DNA: TGTGCCAGCAGTTCAGGACAGAATGGCTACACCTTC. This translates into CASSSGQNGYTF. V and J are TRBV6-5 and TRBJ1-2, with a tentative D call TRBD1 (6 bases). The CDR3 is made up of 12 amino acids. The V end was cut by 4 bases, the J end by 6 bases, with 9 bases between. Germline values: CDR1 MNHEY, CDR2 SVGAGI.

The rearrangement links TRBV7-2 to TRBJ1-1; D is perhaps TRBD1 (5 bases). Trimming took off 5 bases at V and 1 base at J, with 11 bases between the two ends. The CDR3 runs 14 residues. Germline V lookup: CDR1 SGHTA, CDR2 FQGNSA. Written as DNA, the CDR3 is TGTGCCAGCAGCCGACAGACTGCGAACACTGAAGCTTTCTTT. It codes for CASSRQTANTEAFF.

V is TRBV6-5 and J is TRBJ1-2, with D unresolved. The CDR3 covers 11 residues. Per the germline V gene, CDR1 is MNHEY and CDR2 is SVGAGI. Trimming left V 8 bases short and J 0 bases short, with 4 bases between. The CDR3 nucleotides read TGTGCCAGCCACTCTAACTATGGCTACACCTTC. Encoded protein: CASHSNYGYTF.

V and J are TRBV7-2 and TRBJ1-4, with D maybe TRBD1 (5 bases). CDR1 SGHTA and CDR2 FQGNSA come from the germline V gene. This CDR3 has 15 residues. Trimming cost V 2 bases and J 4 bases, with 11 bases left between them. The CDR3, as DNA: TGTGCCAGCAGCTTATCGGGCAGGGTTAATGAAAAACTGTTTTTT. It specifies CASSLSGRVNEKLFF. The complete variable domain, with remaining parts taken from reference TRBV7-2 and TRBJ1-4, reads GAGVSQSPSNKVTEKGKDVELRCDPISGHTALYWYRQSLGQGLEFLIYFQGNSAPDKSGLPSDRFSAERTGGSVSTLTIQRTQQEDSAVYLCASSLSGRVNEKLFFGSGTQLSVL.

The CDR3 DNA sequence: TGCAGCGTCGCAACAGGGAGCGGTGGAAACACCATATATTTT. Protein sequence: CSVATGSGGNTIYF. The rearrangement uses TRBV29-1 and TRBJ1-3, with D tentatively TRBD1 (6 bases). The length of the CDR3 is 14 residues. Germline assignment: CDR1 SQVTM and CDR2 ANQGSEA. Between the trimmed V and J ends, which lost 6 bases and 3 bases, there was a span of 15 bases.

The rearrangement uses TRBV4-3 and TRBJ2-2, with D possibly being TRBD2 (5 bases). V gave up 1 base and J gave up 6 bases, with 6 bases separating them. This CDR3 region has 13 residues. Germline CDR1 LGHNA, CDR2 YSLEER. CDR3 region: CASSQVGAGELFF. CDR3 bases: TGCGCCAGCAGCCAAGTCGGGGCCGGGGAGCTGTTTTTT.

This clone was seen only once. The rearrangement links TRBV5-1 to TRBJ1-1; D gene unclear. This CDR3 is 14 amino acids long. Trimming left V 4 bases short and J 6 bases short, with 16 bases between. CDR1 SGHRS and CDR2 YFSETQ come from the germline V gene. CDR3: CASSPQNSGSEAFF. The CDR3 bases are TGCGCCAGCAGCCCACAGAATTCTGGGTCTGAAGCTTTCTTT.

The chain couples TRBV7-2 to TRBJ2-1; no clear D gene. CDR1 is SGHTA, CDR2 FQGNSA, per germline. This CDR3 has 14 residues. With 0 bases removed from V and 3 bases from J, the gap between germline ends came to 6 bases. The CDR3 region has the DNA TGTGCCAGCAGCTTAGCCCCGGTCTACAATGAGCAGTTCTTC. Translating it yields CASSLAPVYNEQFF.

The chain couples TRBV5-4 to TRBJ2-3; maybe TRBD2 (6 bases). V lost 3 bases, J lost 4 bases, and 18 bases lay in between. Germline assignment: CDR1 SGHNT and CDR2 YYREEE (reference sequence). CDR3 length equals 16 residues. The CDR3 DNA follows: TGTGCCAGCAGCTCCCCCCGGGTAGGAGGGGCAGATACGCAGTATTTT. It codes for CASSSPRVGGADTQYF. Full variable domain (remainder filled in from reference TRBV5-4 and TRBJ2-3): ETGVTQSPTHLIKTRGQQVTLRCSSQSGHNTVSWYQQALGQGPQFIFQYYREEENGRGNFPPRFSGLQFPNYSSELNVNALELDDSALYLCASSSPRVGGADTQYFGPGTRLTVL.

This clone has only a few counts. The chain links TRBV7-8 to TRBJ1-5, with 7 bases that match TRBD1. There are 14 residues in the CDR3. Germline CDR1 reads SGHVS; CDR2 reads FQNEAQ. V lost 5 bases and J lost 2; bases outside the gene matches: 3. CDR3 region: CASSRDRGNQPQHF. CDR3 bases: TGTGCCAGCAGCAGAGACAGGGGCAATCAGCCCCAGCATTTT.

This clone was seen only a few times. This chain connects TRBV7-3 to TRBJ1-4, with D possibly being TRBD1 (6 bases). The CDR3 consists of 14 residues. Per the germline V gene, CDR1 is SGHTA and CDR2 is FQGTGA. Trimming stripped 6 bases from V and 8 bases from J, with 16 bases between. The CDR3 here is CASSDWGGWEKLFF. The DNA of the CDR3 is TGTGCCAGCAGTGACTGGGGGGGCTGGGAAAAACTGTTTTTT.